The present T cell receptor beta chain was sequenced within a study of CD8 T cells in Susac syndrome. Trimming took off 6 bases at V and 0 bases at J, with 8 bases between the two ends. Germline-derived CDR1 and CDR2 are LNHDA and SQIVND (reference sequence). The CDR3 totals 14 residues. A quantity of about 0.5 to 1 ug RNA underwent reverse transcription using random hexamers. With immunoSEQ multiplex PCR, TCR beta CDR3 was amplified across 54 Vbeta and 13 Jbeta. TCRdb fed the immunoSEQ multiplex PCR reads into MiXCR, producing one record per CDR3 protein. The sample has 180,000 or so distinct CDR3 sequences; around 94% are singletons.

The receptor comes from a human donor with Susac syndrome. Sequenced material: CD4+ T cells from PBMCs. This rearrangement joins TRBV19 to TRBJ2-2; D uncertain. The CDR3 is CASRKATNTGELFF. The CDR3 nucleotides read TGTGCCAGTAGGAAAGCCACGAACACCGGGGAGCTGTTTTTT.